This T cell receptor (beta chain) was captured by sequencing in a study of blood T cell repertoires in COVID-19. Some clones are missing from TCRdb's copy, which holds only in-frame ones; the method was immunoSEQ multiplex PCR. The sample yields about 270,000 clones, around 89% seen once. Sequencing used PBMCs or T cells enriched from blood (not recorded which). This TCR derives from a woman in her 30s with acute COVID-19.

CDR3 in amino acids: CASSFSTRGYSNQPQHF. CDR3 coding DNA: TGTGCCAGCAGCTTTAGTACCCGGGGTTATAGCAATCAGCCCCAGCATTTT. The rearrangement links TRBV7-8 to TRBJ1-5; no clear D. Per the germline V gene, CDR1 is SGHVS and CDR2 is FQNEAQ. This CDR3 is 17 amino acids long. Trimming removed 3 bases at V and 0 bases at J, with 15 bases between.